The T cell receptor (beta chain) described here comes from a study of identical twins. The CDR3 contains 14 residues. The authors used template switching to add a universal primer site and gave cDNA unique molecular identifiers. TCRdb re-called the 5' RACE reads through MiXCR, storing one row per CDR3 protein. The sample carries around 650,000 distinct CDR3 sequences, just over 7% recorded once. On this clonotype itself: It may be a read error: a sequence one base away is much more abundant.

The same sample was also used in a study of yellow fever vaccine responses in identical twins.

The sequence was collected from a woman aged 18-30 years in good health. Sequenced sample: PBMCs. This chain links TRBV12-3 or TRBV12-4 with TRBJ1-1; TRBD1 aligns across 7 bases. In DNA, the CDR3 is TGTGCCAACAGTCCGACAGGGACGAACACTGAAGCTTTCTTT. This codes for CANSPTGTNTEAFF.